These T cell receptor beta chains were read from a single sample in a study of neurological immune-mediated disorders. From the 5' RACE reads, TCRdb called clonotypes with MiXCR, one entry per CDR3 protein. Among 50,000 to 60,000 distinct CDR3 sequences, under 3% were seen once, and the ten largest hold about 3%. Sample: PBMCs. The receptors derive from a man aged 50-59 years with multiple sclerosis. Both conserved end residues are part of each CDR3. Each record gives: CDR3 length, clone size, J gene, V gene, D gene, CDR3 protein, CDR3 DNA. D genes are given only for firm matches. Size is omitted from some rows. Given values are once, few, many or a class for expanded clones.

CDR3 length: 16; clone size: many; J gene: TRBJ2-7; V gene: TRBV5-5; D gene: TRBD1; CDR3 protein: CASSSTPGTGDYEQYF; CDR3 DNA: TGTGCCAGCAGCTCCACACCCGGGACAGGGGATTACGAGCAGTACTTC
CDR3 length: 16; clone size: few; J gene: TRBJ1-4; V gene: TRBV18; D gene: NA; CDR3 protein: CASSRETVGGAEKLFF; CDR3 DNA: TGTGCCAGCTCAAGAGAAACCGTCGGAGGGGCTGAAAAACTGTTTTTT
CDR3 length: 13; clone size: many; J gene: TRBJ1-6; V gene: TRBV20-1; D gene: TRBD1; CDR3 protein: CSALQGFGSPLHF; CDR3 DNA: TGCAGTGCCCTACAGGGGTTTGGATCACCCCTCCACTTT
CDR3 length: 17; clone size: many; J gene: TRBJ2-4; V gene: TRBV3-1; D gene: NA; CDR3 protein: CASSQGAGRLAKNIQYF; CDR3 DNA: TGTGCCAGCAGCCAAGGTGCGGGGCGACTAGCCAAAAACATTCAGTACTTC
CDR3 length: 12; clone size: many; J gene: TRBJ2-5; V gene: TRBV6-5; D gene: NA; CDR3 protein: CASRAGEETQYF; CDR3 DNA: TGTGCCAGCCGGGCAGGCGAAGAGACCCAGTACTTC
CDR3 length: 15; clone size: many; J gene: TRBJ1-2; V gene: TRBV12-3/TRBV12-4; D gene: NA; CDR3 protein: CASSFMGRLNYGYTF; CDR3 DNA: TGTGCCAGCAGTTTTATGGGACGCCTGAACTATGGCTACACCTTC
CDR3 length: 14; clone size: many; J gene: TRBJ2-3; V gene: TRBV20-1; D gene: NA; CDR3 protein: CSARDLLASDTQYF; CDR3 DNA: TGCAGTGCTAGAGATCTCCTAGCGTCAGATACGCAGTATTTT
CDR3 length: 15; clone size: many; J gene: TRBJ1-2; V gene: TRBV10-3; D gene: TRBD1; CDR3 protein: CAISTRDRGDGGYTF; CDR3 DNA: TGTGCCATCAGCACCCGGGACAGGGGGGACGGGGGCTACACCTTC
CDR3 length: 15; clone size: many; J gene: TRBJ2-5; V gene: TRBV5-1; D gene: TRBD1; CDR3 protein: CASSLQDRGEETQYF; CDR3 DNA: TGCGCCAGCAGCTTGCAGGACAGGGGGGAAGAGACCCAGTACTTC
CDR3 length: 10; clone size: many; J gene: TRBJ2-4; V gene: TRBV5-1; D gene: TRBD2; CDR3 protein: CASSATSRYF; CDR3 DNA: TGCGCCAGCAGCGCGACTAGCCGGTACTTC
CDR3 length: 15; clone size: many; J gene: TRBJ1-6; V gene: TRBV18; D gene: TRBD1; CDR3 protein: CASSPATGAHSPLHF; CDR3 DNA: TGTGCCAGCTCACCCGCTACAGGGGCCCATTCACCCCTCCACTTT
CDR3 length: 14; clone size: many; J gene: TRBJ1-1; V gene: TRBV3-1; D gene: TRBD1; CDR3 protein: CASSRGGGGTEAFF; CDR3 DNA: TGTGCCAGCAGCCGAGGGGGCGGCGGCACTGAAGCTTTCTTT
CDR3 length: 15; clone size: many; J gene: TRBJ1-5; V gene: TRBV28; D gene: TRBD1; CDR3 protein: CASSSSSTGGQPQHF; CDR3 DNA: TGTGCCAGCAGTTCCAGTTCGACAGGGGGTCAGCCCCAGCATTTT
CDR3 length: 12; clone size: many; J gene: TRBJ2-1; V gene: TRBV25-1; D gene: NA; CDR3 protein: CASSDRVSEQFF; CDR3 DNA: TGTGCCAGCAGTGACAGGGTGAGCGAGCAGTTCTTC
CDR3 length: 15; clone size: many; J gene: TRBJ1-3; V gene: TRBV12-3/TRBV12-4; D gene: NA; CDR3 protein: CASRQGPISGNTIYF; CDR3 DNA: TGTGCCAGCAGACAGGGTCCCATCTCTGGAAACACCATATATTTT
CDR3 length: 16; clone size: many; J gene: TRBJ1-4; V gene: TRBV5-1; D gene: TRBD1; CDR3 protein: CASSLGQGAANEKLFF; CDR3 DNA: TGCGCCAGCAGCTTGGGGCAGGGGGCCGCGAATGAAAAACTGTTTTTT
CDR3 length: 14; clone size: few; J gene: TRBJ2-7; V gene: TRBV6-2/TRBV6-3; D gene: NA; CDR3 protein: CASSYLGGFYEQYF; CDR3 DNA: TGTGCCAGCAGTTACCTAGGGGGTTTCTACGAGCAGTACTTC
CDR3 length: 15; clone size: many; J gene: TRBJ2-7; V gene: TRBV7-2; D gene: NA; CDR3 protein: CASSLVQGPEYEQYF; CDR3 DNA: TGTGCCAGCAGCTTAGTTCAGGGTCCAGAATACGAGCAGTACTTC
CDR3 length: 15; clone size: NA; J gene: TRBJ2-7; V gene: TRBV3-1; D gene: TRBD2; CDR3 protein: CASSQRSGGAYEQYF; CDR3 DNA: TGTGCCAGCAGCCAAAGATCCGGGGGGGCCTACGAGCAGTACTTC
CDR3 length: 14; clone size: many; J gene: TRBJ1-1; V gene: TRBV7-2; D gene: NA; CDR3 protein: CASSFDRLNTEAFF; CDR3 DNA: TGTGCCAGCAGCTTTGACAGACTTAACACTGAAGCTTTCTTT
CDR3 length: 16; clone size: many; J gene: TRBJ2-7; V gene: TRBV11-2; D gene: TRBD1; CDR3 protein: CASSPIGRTGVYEQYF; CDR3 DNA: TGTGCCAGCAGCCCCATAGGGCGGACAGGGGTCTACGAGCAGTACTTC
CDR3 length: 15; clone size: many; J gene: TRBJ2-5; V gene: TRBV5-1; D gene: TRBD1; CDR3 protein: CASTLGDRTVGTQYF; CDR3 DNA: TGCGCCAGCACCCTCGGGGACAGGACCGTAGGGACCCAGTACTTC
CDR3 length: 15; clone size: NA; J gene: TRBJ1-1; V gene: TRBV9; D gene: NA; CDR3 protein: CASSTLSGVGTEAFF; CDR3 DNA: TGTGCCAGCAGCACATTGTCCGGGGTGGGCACTGAAGCTTTCTTT
CDR3 length: 14; clone size: many; J gene: TRBJ2-7; V gene: TRBV15; D gene: TRBD1; CDR3 protein: CATSRGQGTYEQYF; CDR3 DNA: TGTGCCACCAGCAGAGGACAGGGAACCTACGAGCAGTACTTC
CDR3 length: 15; clone size: many; J gene: TRBJ1-4; V gene: TRBV5-1; D gene: NA; CDR3 protein: CASSPTGITNEKLFF; CDR3 DNA: TGCGCCAGCAGTCCAACAGGGATTACTAATGAAAAACTGTTTTTT
CDR3 length: 15; clone size: many; J gene: TRBJ1-6; V gene: TRBV20-1; D gene: NA; CDR3 protein: CSAREQGSTNSPLHF; CDR3 DNA: TGCAGTGCTAGAGAGCAGGGGTCCACTAATTCACCCCTCCACTTT
CDR3 length: 15; clone size: NA; J gene: TRBJ2-7; V gene: TRBV11-2; D gene: TRBD2; CDR3 protein: CASSSTRGGSYEQYF; CDR3 DNA: TGTGCCAGCAGCTCCACGCGGGGGGGCTCCTACGAGCAGTACTTC
CDR3 length: 12; clone size: many; J gene: TRBJ1-2; V gene: TRBV20-1; D gene: NA; CDR3 protein: CSAQGQNYGYTF; CDR3 DNA: TGCAGTGCTCAAGGACAGAACTATGGCTACACCTTC
CDR3 length: 16; clone size: many; J gene: TRBJ2-1; V gene: TRBV4-3; D gene: TRBD2; CDR3 protein: CASSQNLLAGDNEQFF; CDR3 DNA: TGCGCCAGCAGCCAAAATTTACTAGCGGGGGACAATGAGCAGTTCTTC
CDR3 length: 16; clone size: many; J gene: TRBJ2-3; V gene: TRBV6-6; D gene: TRBD2; CDR3 protein: CASSDPRGVAGGTQYF; CDR3 DNA: TGTGCCAGCAGTGACCCTCGGGGGGTAGCGGGTGGTACGCAGTATTTT
CDR3 length: 12; clone size: many; J gene: TRBJ2-7; V gene: TRBV5-6; D gene: NA; CDR3 protein: CASSPGLYEQYF; CDR3 DNA: TGTGCCAGCAGCCCCGGGTTGTACGAGCAGTACTTC
CDR3 length: 14; clone size: many; J gene: TRBJ1-2; V gene: TRBV5-1; D gene: NA; CDR3 protein: CASSLTIPNYGYTF; CDR3 DNA: TGCGCCAGCAGCTTGACCATTCCTAACTATGGCTACACCTTC
CDR3 length: 13; clone size: many; J gene: TRBJ1-1; V gene: TRBV12-3/TRBV12-4; D gene: NA; CDR3 protein: CASSLSLNTEAFF; CDR3 DNA: TGTGCCAGCAGTTTAAGCCTTAACACTGAAGCTTTCTTT
CDR3 length: 15; clone size: many; J gene: TRBJ2-3; V gene: TRBV7-2; D gene: TRBD1; CDR3 protein: CASSPGTGKKDTQYF; CDR3 DNA: TGTGCCAGCAGCCCCGGGACAGGGAAGAAAGATACGCAGTATTTT
CDR3 length: 17; clone size: many; J gene: TRBJ2-1; V gene: TRBV27; D gene: TRBD2; CDR3 protein: CASSPGVASGGLNEQFF; CDR3 DNA: TGTGCCAGCAGCCCCGGAGTCGCTAGCGGGGGGTTAAATGAGCAGTTCTTC
CDR3 length: 18; clone size: many; J gene: TRBJ2-2; V gene: TRBV4-2; D gene: NA; CDR3 protein: CASSQLTGGGFNTGELFF; CDR3 DNA: TGTGCCAGCAGCCAACTGACTGGGGGCGGATTTAACACCGGGGAGCTGTTTTTT
CDR3 length: 17; clone size: many; J gene: TRBJ2-3; V gene: TRBV9; D gene: NA; CDR3 protein: CASSVAPGGGSADTQYF; CDR3 DNA: TGTGCCAGCAGCGTAGCGCCTGGCGGGGGCTCGGCAGATACGCAGTATTTT
CDR3 length: 14; clone size: many; J gene: TRBJ2-3; V gene: TRBV20-1; D gene: NA; CDR3 protein: CSASGVDAGDTQYF; CDR3 DNA: TGCAGTGCTAGTGGCGTAGACGCTGGAGATACGCAGTATTTT
CDR3 length: 15; clone size: many; J gene: TRBJ2-5; V gene: TRBV5-1; D gene: TRBD2; CDR3 protein: CASSFGGAVGETQYF; CDR3 DNA: TGCGCCAGCAGCTTCGGGGGGGCGGTAGGAGAGACCCAGTACTTC
CDR3 length: 13; clone size: many; J gene: TRBJ2-7; V gene: TRBV5-5; D gene: TRBD1; CDR3 protein: CASSWGQAYEQYF; CDR3 DNA: TGTGCCAGCAGCTGGGGACAGGCATACGAGCAGTACTTC
CDR3 length: 14; clone size: many; J gene: TRBJ2-3; V gene: TRBV18; D gene: NA; CDR3 protein: CASSPRSRTDTQYF; CDR3 DNA: TGTGCCAGCTCACCCCGGAGCCGCACAGATACGCAGTATTTT
CDR3 length: 13; clone size: many; J gene: TRBJ1-2; V gene: TRBV30; D gene: TRBD1; CDR3 protein: CACMNTGVYGYTF; CDR3 DNA: TGTGCCTGCATGAACACAGGGGTCTATGGCTACACCTTC
CDR3 length: 14; clone size: many; J gene: TRBJ1-4; V gene: TRBV4-1; D gene: NA; CDR3 protein: CASSLDGTNEKLFF; CDR3 DNA: TGCGCCAGCAGCCTCGACGGAACTAATGAAAAACTGTTTTTT
CDR3 length: 17; clone size: many; J gene: TRBJ2-2; V gene: TRBV5-1; D gene: TRBD2; CDR3 protein: CASSETSGGGLTGELFF; CDR3 DNA: TGCGCCAGCAGCGAGACTAGCGGGGGGGGTCTCACCGGGGAGCTGTTTTTT
CDR3 length: 14; clone size: many; J gene: TRBJ2-7; V gene: TRBV2; D gene: TRBD2; CDR3 protein: CASSGTSATYEQYF; CDR3 DNA: TGTGCCAGCAGCGGGACTAGCGCTACCTACGAGCAGTACTTC
CDR3 length: 14; clone size: many; J gene: TRBJ2-5; V gene: TRBV20-1; D gene: NA; CDR3 protein: CSARNAGARETQYF; CDR3 DNA: TGCAGTGCTAGAAACGCGGGCGCTCGCGAGACCCAGTACTTC
CDR3 length: 16; clone size: many; J gene: TRBJ1-5; V gene: TRBV7-8; D gene: TRBD1; CDR3 protein: CASSLSGTGADQPQHF; CDR3 DNA: TGTGCCAGCAGCTTATCCGGGACAGGGGCAGATCAGCCCCAGCATTTT
CDR3 length: 17; clone size: many; J gene: TRBJ1-5; V gene: TRBV20-1; D gene: TRBD1; CDR3 protein: CSARQEWGTESNQPQHF; CDR3 DNA: TGCAGTGCTAGACAGGAGTGGGGGACAGAAAGCAATCAGCCCCAGCATTTT
CDR3 length: 14; clone size: many; J gene: TRBJ2-1; V gene: TRBV9; D gene: TRBD1; CDR3 protein: CASSVGQGANEQFF; CDR3 DNA: TGTGCCAGCAGCGTGGGACAGGGGGCTAATGAGCAGTTCTTC